This T cell receptor (beta chain) comes out of a study of cytomegalovirus exposure and HLA in healthy donors. Study results and limitations: Later on, an analysis found that several of the most significant clusters appeared to be linked to common viral pathogens, which included parvovirus B19. It was likely that a cluster of highly shared sequence variants was a sequencing artifact. In an earlier analysis, in some 500 donors, most V segments appeared productive either ~87% or ~30% of the time.

There are 13 residues in the CDR3. Germline V CDR1 and CDR2: SGHAT, FQNNGV. Trimming removed 5 bases at V and 4 bases at J, with 11 bases between. On this clone itself: No antigen is known for it.

Both 60 Vbeta primers and 13 Jbeta primers went into the PCR. Data came from immunoSEQ multiplex PCR; TCRdb stores just in-frame clones and leaves some out. Here the sample spans some 61,000 clones, approximately 80% being singletons. Sequenced material: PBMCs. The source is a human donor in good health. The V and J genes are TRBV11-2 and TRBJ1-1; maybe TRBD1 (6 bases). CDR3 in amino acids: CASSTGFGTEAFF. The CDR3 nucleotides are TGTGCCAGCAGCACAGGGTTTGGCACTGAAGCTTTCTTT.